This passage covers 28 T cell receptor beta chains from one sample sequenced in a study of metastatic and nonmetastatic thyroid tumors. TCRdb re-clonotyped the PCR reads via MiXCR. The sample shows some 33,000 clones, 14% to 15% of them seen only once. None of the patients had undergone any treatment ahead of thyroid surgery. Source material: blood. The receptors come from a male donor with papillary thyroid cancer or a benign thyroid nodule (not recorded which). Some clones in this sample may be carry-over from other donors' samples.

This clone was picked up many times. The chain recombines TRBV28 with TRBJ2-2; TRBD2 matches at 8 bases. V dropped 6 bases and J dropped 7; count of bases not matched to a gene: 10. The germline V gene has CDR1 MDHEN and CDR2 SYDVKM. The CDR3 has 15 residues. The DNA for the CDR3 is TGTGCCAGCAGCCCCGGGACTAGGTTGGGCGGGGAGCTGTTTTTT. Translation: CASSPGTRLGGELFF.

V is TRBV7-9 and J is TRBJ2-5; TRBD2 might be the D (7 bases). The CDR3 length is 12 residues. Trimming took 5 bases from V and 7 from J, leaving 11 bases between them. Germline CDR1 reads SEHNR; CDR2 reads FQNEAQ (reference sequence). The CDR3 here is CASSPRGGTQYF. Written as DNA, the CDR3 is TGTGCCAGCAGCCCAAGGGGGGGGACCCAGTACTTC.

This clone was observed many times. The gene calls are TRBV20-1 and TRBJ2-4; the D gene is possibly TRBD1 (7 bases). The CDR3 is made up of 16 amino acids. The ends were cut back, 5 bases at V and 4 bases at J, with 21 bases in the middle. The germline CDR1 and CDR2 sequences are DFQATT and SNEGSKA (reference sequence). The chain's CDR3 is CSAPWGATGVKNIQYF. As DNA, the CDR3 is TGCAGTGCTCCCTGGGGGGCTACAGGGGTAAAAAACATTCAGTACTTC.

The chain joins TRBV20-1 to TRBJ2-7; 8 nucleotides match TRBD2. With 6 bases clipped from V and 3 bases from J, the junction kept 13 bases outside the gene matches. Germline V CDR1 and CDR2: DFQATT, SNEGSKA (reference sequence). The CDR3 extends over 15 amino acids. The CDR3 nucleotides are TGCAGTGCGCAGACCTTGACTAGCGTCCACTACGAGCAGTACTTC. Translated: CSAQTLTSVHYEQYF.

This clone came up many times. The V gene is TRBV20-1, the J gene TRBJ2-4; 10 bases line up with TRBD2. The V gene end was trimmed by 1 base and the J gene end by 0 bases; junction bases not matched to a gene: 9. The CDR3 has 18 amino acids. Germline CDR1 is DFQATT and CDR2 is SNEGSKA (reference sequence). DNA for the CDR3: TGCAGTGCTAGAGTACCTAGCGGGAGATCAATAGCCAAAAACATTCAGTACTTC. Translation gives CSARVPSGRSIAKNIQYF.

This clone is labeled medium-sized. The V call is TRBV6-2 or TRBV6-3, the J call TRBJ1-6; no clear D. From germline, CDR1 is MNHEY and CDR2 SVGEGT. The CDR3 loop spans 13 amino acids. Trimming took off 6 bases at V and 1 base at J, with 4 bases between the two ends. This chain's CDR3 is CASRTSYNSPLHF. The CDR3 nucleotides read TGTGCCAGCAGGACGTCCTATAATTCACCCCTCCACTTT.

This clone has just a few counts. The chain joins TRBV28 to TRBJ2-7, with 8 bases matching TRBD1. CDR1 is MDHEN, CDR2 SYDVKM, per germline. With V trimmed by 6 bases and J by 2 bases, 9 bases remained unmatched. CDR3 length: 15 residues. The CDR3: CASREPGQDPYEQYF. CDR3 sequence (DNA): TGTGCCAGCAGAGAACCGGGACAGGACCCCTACGAGCAGTACTTC.

This clone occurred many times. CDR3 protein: CASSVIPGSGYTF. The CDR3 region has the DNA TGTGCCAGCAGTGTAATCCCGGGAAGTGGCTACACCTTC. V and J are TRBV28 and TRBJ1-2; D unresolved. V lost 5 bases and J 7 bases, leaving 14 bases between the germline ends. Germline assignment: CDR1 MDHEN and CDR2 SYDVKM. The CDR3 is made up of 13 amino acids.

This clone was detected many times. The V call is TRBV29-1, the J call TRBJ2-7; D call uncertain. Trimming took off 7 bases at V and 5 bases at J, with 15 bases between the two ends. The CDR3 contains 12 residues. The V gene's germline CDR1 is SQVTM and CDR2 ANQGSEA. In DNA form, the CDR3 reads TGCAGCGGTGGAGACCCACGCCACGAGCAGTACTTC. Protein sequence: CSGGDPRHEQYF.

This clone was seen at least ten times. This chain links TRBV7-8 with TRBJ2-3; D unclear. Per the germline V gene, CDR1 is SGHVS and CDR2 is FQNEAQ. The CDR3 loop spans 16 amino acids. Trimming took off 3 bases at V and 5 bases at J, with 18 bases between the two ends. CDR3 region: CASSLSLTLMGDTQYF. CDR3 DNA sequence: TGTGCCAGCAGCTTGAGTTTGACCCTGATGGGAGATACGCAGTATTTT.

Many counts were recorded for this clone. The sample has other DNA sequences that encode this CDR3 too. This chain uses TRBV18 with TRBJ2-5, with a weak D call TRBD2 (6 bases). CDR1 and CDR2 from the germline V gene are KGHSH and LQKENI. The CDR3 consists of 17 residues. The V end was cut by 3 bases, the J end by 4 bases, with 21 bases between. The CDR3 is CASSPLNSGQGGETQYF. The DNA of the CDR3 is TGTGCCAGCTCACCCCTCAACTCCGGGCAGGGAGGAGAGACCCAGTACTTC.

To note about this clone: This may stem from a read error, because a much larger clone lies one nucleotide away. No conserved phenylalanine or tryptophan ends this CDR3, so it is likely a read error. This chain joins TRBV18 and TRBJ2-4, with a possible D match to TRBD1 (5 bases). The CDR3 extends over 16 amino acids. Germline-derived CDR1 and CDR2 are KGHSH and LQKENI. Trimming left V 0 bases short and J 3 bases short, with 12 bases between. The DNA for the CDR3 is TGTGCCAGCTCACCACCGGCGACAGCAGACAAAAACATTCAGTACCTC. Protein product: CASSPPATADKNIQYL.

The genes are TRBV20-1 and TRBJ2-7; 9 positions match TRBD1. Losses at the gene ends were 2 bases for V and 1 base for J; bases not matched to a gene: 9. This CDR3 comprises 16 residues. Germline V CDR1 and CDR2: DFQATT, SNEGSKA (reference sequence). DNA for the CDR3: TGCAGTGCTAGATTTTACCCGGGACAGGGATCCTACGAGCAGTACTTC. It translates to CSARFYPGQGSYEQYF.

This clone has at least ten counts. The rearrangement joins TRBV6-1 to TRBJ2-5, with 10 bases identical to TRBD1. This CDR3 is 15 amino acids long. CDR1 is MNHNS and CDR2 is SASEGT in the germline V gene. V was clipped by 3 bases and J by 7 bases; unmatched bases: 8. CDR3 in amino acids: CASSDPGQGSGTQYF. DNA of the CDR3: TGTGCCAGCAGTGACCCGGGACAGGGGTCGGGGACCCAGTACTTC.

V and J are TRBV30 and TRBJ1-6; D is undetermined. Deletions cut 1 base from V and 5 bases from J, with 9 bases between. The CDR3 runs to 14 residues. Germline loops: CDR1 GTSNPN, CDR2 SVGIG (reference sequence). The CDR3 spells CAWSAGQDNSPLHF. CDR3 nucleotides: TGTGCCTGGAGTGCCGGCCAGGATAATTCACCCCTCCACTTT. Looking up the rest from reference TRBV30 and TRBJ1-6 gives the full variable domain: SQTIHQWPATLVQPVGSPLSLECTVEGTSNPNLYWYRQAAGRGLQLLFYSVGIGQISSEVPQNLSASRPQDRQFILSSKKLLLSDSGFYLCAWSAGQDNSPLHFGNGTRLTVT.

In the case of this clone: Mismatch with germline at one junction end may stem from a read error. This sequence joins TRBV7-2 and TRBJ2-7, with D unresolved. Germline assignment: CDR1 SGHTA and CDR2 FQGNSA. This CDR3 comprises 13 residues. As DNA, the CDR3 is TGTGCCGGCAGCCAGCGTGAGGCACTAGAGCAGTACTTC. This translates into CAGSQREALEQYF.

This clone was found many times. The V gene is TRBV20-1, the J gene TRBJ1-2; the match to TRBD1 covers 8 bases. Germline V gene data show CDR1 as DFQATT and CDR2 as SNEGSKA (reference sequence). This CDR3 comprises 12 residues. Trimming cost V 2 bases and J 4 bases; bases outside gene matches: 0. This CDR3 reads CSARQGAYGYTF. The CDR3 nucleotides read TGCAGTGCTAGACAGGGGGCCTATGGCTACACCTTC.

There are many counts of this clone. The V and J genes are TRBV20-1 and TRBJ2-1, with no clear D. This CDR3 is 12 amino acids long. Germline loops: CDR1 DFQATT, CDR2 SNEGSKA (reference sequence). CDR3 sequence reads: CSAPSSYNEQFF. CDR3 coding DNA: TGCAGCGCCCCTAGTTCCTACAATGAGCAGTTCTTC.

Comments on this clone: At one end, the junction sequence differs from germline, possibly due to a read error. The chain recombines TRBV18 with TRBJ1-1; a weak D match, TRBD1 (5 bases). Germline CDR1 KGHSH, CDR2 LQKENI. The CDR3 has 15 residues. CDR3 sequence (DNA): TGTGCCAGCTCACCAAACCTCGAGTCGGGGCCTGAAGCCTTCTTT. Protein: CASSPNLESGPEAFF. The variable domain in full, completed from reference TRBV18 and TRBJ1-1, reads NAGVMQNPRHLVRRRGQEARLRCSPMKGHSHVYWYRQLPEEGLKFMVYLQKENIIDESGMPKERFSAEFPKEGPSILRIQQVVRGDSAAYFCASSPNLESGPEAFFGQGTRLTVV.

This clone has only a few counts. The CDR3 nucleotides are TGTGCCAGCAGTCAACCAGTGGGAAACAACTATGGCTACACCTTC. Translating it yields CASSQPVGNNYGYTF. V and J are TRBV27 and TRBJ1-2, with D unclear. Germline V gives CDR1 MNHEY, CDR2 SMNVEV (reference sequence). Trimming shortened V by 5 bases and J by 2 bases, and 15 bases separated the two germline ends. The CDR3 sequence is 15 residues long.

This clone was detected many times. The chain combines TRBV7-2 with TRBJ2-3; 7 positions match TRBD2. Germline assignment: CDR1 SGHTA and CDR2 FQGNSA. The CDR3 spans 14 residues. After removal of 6 bases from V and 5 bases from J, the junction contained 8 bases not matched to a gene. CDR3 nucleotide sequence: TGTGCCAGCAGATCTAGCGGCGGGGGAGATACGCAGTATTTT. Protein sequence: CASRSSGGGDTQYF. Combining the CDR3 with reference TRBV7-2 and TRBJ2-3 gives the whole variable domain GAGVSQSPSNKVTEKGKDVELRCDPISGHTALYWYRQSLGQGLEFLIYFQGNSAPDKSGLPSDRFSAERTGGSVSTLTIQRTQQEDSAVYLCASRSSGGGDTQYFGPGTRLTVL.

At least ten counts were recorded for this clone. The chain has TRBV4-1 and TRBJ1-2; 8 bases are a match to TRBD1. With V trimmed by 0 bases and J by 4 bases, 7 bases remained unmatched. Germline values: CDR1 MGHRA, CDR2 YSYEKL. This CDR3 comprises 16 residues. Here the CDR3 DNA reads TGCGCCAGCAGCCAAGAAGCTTACGGACAGGGCTATGGCTACACCTTC. Translated: CASSQEAYGQGYGYTF.

As for this clone: Just one base apart from a much larger clone, this may be a read error. Distinct nucleotide sequences in the sample also encode this CDR3. The V and J genes are TRBV6-1 and TRBJ2-7; D is possibly TRBD2 (5 bases). CDR3 size: 15 residues. CDR1 and CDR2 (germline): MNHNS, SASEGT. V was trimmed by 7 bases and J by 3 bases, leaving 19 bases between them. The CDR3 nucleotides read TGTGCCAGCATCCCCGGAGGAAACGGGATCTACGAGCAGTACTTC. Its protein is CASIPGGNGIYEQYF.

Many counts were recorded for this clone. The chain is built from TRBV19 and TRBJ2-7; D unresolved. The germline V and J ends were trimmed by 3 bases and 3 bases, with 15 bases remaining between them. Germline CDR1 is LNHDA and CDR2 is SQIVND (reference sequence). The CDR3 spans 15 residues. CDR3 residues: CASSIAQNPVYEQYF. The CDR3 nucleotides read TGTGCCAGTAGTATTGCCCAGAACCCGGTCTACGAGCAGTACTTC.

This clone was seen ten or more times. The chain is built from TRBV6-2 or TRBV6-3 and TRBJ2-1, with 10 nucleotides matching TRBD2. This CDR3 region has 18 residues. The junction had 12 bases not matched to a gene; V was cut back by 7 bases and J by 0 bases. CDR1 and CDR2 from the germline V gene are MNHEY and SVGEGT. DNA of the CDR3: TGTGCCAGCACCCAACTAGCGGGGATACTAAGCTCCTACAATGAGCAGTTCTTC. It codes for CASTQLAGILSSYNEQFF.

Only a few counts were recorded for this clone. The germline gene is not matched at one end of the junction; a read error may be the cause. CDR3 coding DNA: TGTGCCAGCACTAAGACTAGCGGAGGAAGAAATGAACAGTTCTTC. Protein product: CASTKTSGGRNEQFF. The chain combines TRBV6-1 with TRBJ2-1; 9 bases line up with TRBD2. The CDR3 is 15 amino acids. Germline-derived CDR1 and CDR2 are MNHNS and SASEGT.

This clone was seen repeatedly, ten times or more. The chain employs TRBV30 and TRBJ1-2, with D uncertain. Trimming stripped 0 bases from V and 7 bases from J, with 9 bases between. CDR1 and CDR2 (germline): GTSNPN, SVGIG (reference sequence). This CDR3 comprises 12 residues. In DNA form, the CDR3 reads TGTGCCTGGAGTGTACAAGGGTTTGGCTACACCTTC. Amino acids: CAWSVQGFGYTF.

This clone occurred many times. CDR3 protein: CSVDRYSYNEQFF. In nucleotides, the CDR3 is TGCAGCGTTGACCGTTACTCCTACAATGAGCAGTTCTTC. The genes are TRBV29-1 and TRBJ2-1; D remains unclear. The CDR3 covers 13 residues. V was shortened by 3 bases and J by 0 bases, with 6 bases between the two germline ends. Germline assignment: CDR1 SQVTM and CDR2 ANQGSEA.